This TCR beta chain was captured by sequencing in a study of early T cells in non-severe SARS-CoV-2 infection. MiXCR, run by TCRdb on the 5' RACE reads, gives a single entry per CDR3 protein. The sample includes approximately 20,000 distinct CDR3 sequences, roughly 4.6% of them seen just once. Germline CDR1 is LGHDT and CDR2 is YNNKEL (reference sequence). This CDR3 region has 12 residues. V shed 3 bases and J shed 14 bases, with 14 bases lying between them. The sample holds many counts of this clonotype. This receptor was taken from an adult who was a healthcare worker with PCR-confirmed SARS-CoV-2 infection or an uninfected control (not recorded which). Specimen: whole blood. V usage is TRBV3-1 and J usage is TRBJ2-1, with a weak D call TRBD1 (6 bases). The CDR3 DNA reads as TGTGCCAGCAGCCAGTCAGAAACAGGGAAGTTCTTC. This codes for CASSQSETGKFF.